This T cell receptor (beta chain) was found in a study of T-cell reconstitution after alpha-beta-depleted transplantation in children. The germline V gene encodes CDR1 GTSNPN and CDR2 SVGIG (reference sequence). Trimming shortened V by 3 bases and J by 6 bases, and 15 bases separated the two germline ends. The length of the CDR3 is 13 residues. Library preparation (for TCRbeta) was performed with unique molecular identifiers. MiXCR, run by TCRdb on the PCR reads, gives a single entry per CDR3 protein. The sample records 95,000 to 120,000 distinct CDR3 sequences, around 6.4% being singletons. The source was PBMCs, mostly from graft donor cells, collected 360 days after TCRalphabeta/CD19-depleted stem cell transplant. The chain carries TRBV30 and TRBJ2-7; unclear D gene. The source of this sequence is a male patient aged 2-9 years who had a stem cell transplant for acute lymphoblastic leukemia, so the T cells may come from the graft donor. CDR3 DNA sequence: TGTGCCTGGAGGTCCCGGGTCTGGGGCGAGCAGTACTTC. Protein product: CAWRSRVWGEQYF.